The next 31 T cell receptor beta chains were all read from a single sample in a study of T cells in Graves' hyperthyroidism and ophthalmopathy. TCR beta CDR3 region amplification was performed from RNA transcripts. Primed by the HTBI set, a first-round RT-PCR was run on the TCR CDR3. Via MiXCR, TCRdb re-called the multiplex PCR reads, giving one row per CDR3 protein. Here the sample spans fewer than 45,000 distinct CDR3 sequences, 40% to 55% being singletons. Sequencing input: blood. The receptors here all came from a woman aged 45 to 65 with Graves' hyperthyroidism that later progressed to Graves' ophthalmopathy.

A remark on this clonotype: No conserved phenylalanine or tryptophan is present at the end of the CDR3, so a read error is the likely explanation. The chain recombines TRBV30 with TRBJ2-7; D is unclear. The germline V gene has CDR1 GTSNPN and CDR2 SVGIG (reference sequence). The CDR3 has 11 amino acids. The CDR3 sequence is CAWLSSYEQYL. In DNA form, the CDR3 reads TGTGCCTGGCTGAGCTCCTATGAGCAGTACCTC.

This clonotype appeared a single time. The chain joins TRBV20-1 to TRBJ2-7; the match to TRBD2 covers 9 bases. Germline values: CDR1 DFQATT, CDR2 SNEGSKA (reference sequence). J was trimmed by 3 bases and V by 6 bases; bases with no gene match: 6. The CDR3 covers 13 residues. CDR3: CSAVTSGHYEQYF. Written as DNA, the CDR3 is TGCAGTGCGGTGACTAGCGGCCACTACGAGCAGTACTTC.

As to this clonotype: One end of the junction is discordant with germline, which a read error may explain. The rearrangement uses TRBV7-3 and TRBJ2-5; D tentatively fits TRBD1 or TRBD2 (5 bases each). From germline, CDR1 is SGHTA and CDR2 FQGTGA. This CDR3 contains 10 residues. The CDR3 loop reads CASSLGTQDF. The CDR3 bases are TGTGCCAGCAGCTTGGGGACCCAGGACTTC.

The chain employs TRBV20-1 and TRBJ2-3, with D possibly TRBD2 on 5 matching bases. The CDR3 extends over 14 amino acids. CDR1 and CDR2 from the germline V gene are DFQATT and SNEGSKA (reference sequence). V lost 6 bases to trimming and J lost 1 base, with 14 bases between them. The CDR3 here is CSAAGGEGTDTQYF. The CDR3 nucleotides are TGCAGTGCCGCGGGTGGGGAAGGCACAGATACGCAGTATTTT.

This clonotype occurred many times. This chain joins TRBV3-1 and TRBJ2-1, with 9 bases matching TRBD2. Germline-derived CDR1 and CDR2 are LGHDT and YNNKEL (reference sequence). V lost 6 bases to trimming and J lost 5 bases; unmatched junction nucleotides: 14. The CDR3 sequence is 17 residues long. The CDR3 reads CASSQSGGRAYHNEQFF. The CDR3 DNA is TGTGCCAGCAGTCAATCGGGCGGGAGGGCCTACCACAATGAGCAGTTCTTC.

Note on this clonotype: The final CDR3 position lacks the conserved phenylalanine or tryptophan, pointing to a likely read error. V and J are TRBV20-1 and TRBJ2-1; D perhaps matches TRBD2 (6 bases). The V end lost 1 base, the J end lost 0 bases, and 13 bases lay between the germline ends. Germline CDR1 reads DFQATT; CDR2 reads SNEGSKA (reference sequence). The CDR3 covers 16 residues. CDR3 residues: CSARGGIASSYNEQFS. In DNA, the CDR3 is TGCAGTGCTAGAGGCGGGATCGCCAGCTCCTACAATGAGCAGTTCTCC.

In nucleotides, the CDR3 is TGTGCCAGTAGTAGCGACCTATCCCGGCCCCAGCATTTT. This translates into CASSSDLSRPQHF. The gene calls are TRBV19 and TRBJ1-5; no clear D gene. Trimming pared 4 bases from V and 9 bases from J, leaving 13 bases between. The germline CDR1 and CDR2 sequences are LNHDA and SQIVND (reference sequence). This CDR3 has 13 amino acids. The full variable domain, its missing parts supplied by reference TRBV19 and TRBJ1-5, is DGGITQSPKYLFRKEGQNVTLSCEQNLNHDAMYWYRQDPGQGLRLIYYSQIVNDFQKGDIAEGYSVSREKKESFPLTVTSAQKNPTAFYLCASSSDLSRPQHFGDGTRLSIL.

V gene TRBV2 combines with J gene TRBJ1-1; a weak D match, TRBD1 (6 bases). The CDR3 spans 15 residues. The ends were cut back, 7 bases at V and 0 bases at J, with 15 bases in the middle. The germline CDR1 and CDR2 sequences are SNHLY and FYNNEI. The CDR3 is CASIGDIVLNTEAFF. CDR3 DNA sequence: TGTGCCAGCATCGGGGACATTGTACTGAACACTGAAGCTTTCTTT.

There are many counts of this clonotype. The DNA is omitted, as the CDR3 cannot be located on it reliably, and the CDR3 follows TCRdb's listing. This chain connects TRBV12-3 or TRBV12-4 to TRBJ1-2; TRBD1, the D gene given by the table, was not confirmed from the DNA. The CDR3 comprises 12 residues, both ends counted. CDR3: CASSFGRGADTF.

V usage is TRBV12-3 or TRBV12-4 and J usage is TRBJ1-4; weak D call: TRBD1 (5 bases). The CDR3 is 13 residues long. The germline V and J ends were trimmed by 7 bases and 11 bases, with 17 bases remaining between them. CDR3 DNA sequence: TGTGCCAGCAAGTCAGAGGGGAATTATAAACTGTTTTTT. Amino acids: CASKSEGNYKLFF.

On this clonotype: Sequence at one end of the junction differs from germline and may be a read error. The chain carries TRBV5-1 and TRBJ1-2; no definite D call. This CDR3 has 12 amino acids. Per the germline V gene, CDR1 is SGHRS and CDR2 is YFSETQ. The CDR3 nucleotides read TGCGCCAACAGCTTGGCCAGCGAAGGCTACACCTTC. This gives the protein CANSLASEGYTF. The variable domain in full, with the rest retrieved from reference TRBV5-1 and TRBJ1-2, is KAGVTQTPRYLIKTRGQQVTLSCSPISGHRSVSWYQQTPGQGLQFLFEYFSETQRNKGNFPGRFSGRQFSNSRSEMNVSTLELGDSALYLCANSLASEGYTFGSGTRLTVV.

This clonotype came up many times. The chain carries TRBV6-6 and TRBJ2-7, with 10 bases identical to TRBD2. With 10 bases clipped from V and 2 bases from J, the junction kept 8 bases outside the gene matches. The CDR3 covers 14 residues. Germline CDR1 MNHNY, CDR2 SVGAGI (reference sequence). In nucleotides, the CDR3 is TGTGCCATCTCCGGGACTAGCGTGACCTACGAGCAGTACTTC. It encodes CAISGTSVTYEQYF.

This clonotype occurred many times. This chain uses TRBV19 with TRBJ1-2; 7 positions agree with TRBD1. V was pared by 5 bases and J by 5 bases, with 8 bases of the junction left unmatched. This CDR3 region has 14 residues. Germline V gene lookup returns CDR1 LNHDA and CDR2 SQIVND (reference sequence). CDR3 loop: CASSSSGTAYGYTF. The CDR3 region has the DNA TGTGCCAGTAGTTCGTCCGGGACAGCGTATGGCTACACCTTC.

There are many counts of this clonotype. V usage is TRBV12-3 or TRBV12-4 and J usage is TRBJ2-2; no clear D gene. Trimming removed 1 base from V and 2 bases from J, with 11 bases in between. This CDR3 region has 16 residues. The chain's CDR3 is CASSLVFSQNTGELFF. In nucleotides, the CDR3 is TGTGCCAGCAGTTTAGTGTTCAGCCAAAACACCGGGGAGCTGTTTTTT.

This chain links TRBV5-1 with TRBJ1-2, with D hard to call. Germline V gene lookup returns CDR1 SGHRS and CDR2 YFSETQ. The CDR3 covers 14 residues. The germline V and J ends were trimmed by 4 bases and 5 bases, with 15 bases remaining between them. CDR3 nucleotide sequence: TGCGCCAGCAGCCTAGAGGTGTCCGGTTATGGCTACACCTTC. Its protein product is CASSLEVSGYGYTF.

V is TRBV19 and J is TRBJ1-2, with D possibly matching TRBD1 (5 bases). The CDR3 is made up of 14 amino acids. Germline values: CDR1 LNHDA, CDR2 SQIVND (reference sequence). Trimming took off 5 bases at V and 4 bases at J, with 14 bases between the two ends. CDR3 sequence reads: CASSPLVGAYGYTF. As DNA, the CDR3 is TGTGCCAGTAGTCCACTGGTAGGGGCCTATGGCTACACCTTC.

This rearrangement joins TRBV14 to TRBJ2-2; D gene uncertain. The CDR3 contains 17 residues. V dropped 4 bases and J dropped 2 bases, with 17 bases sitting between them. Germline loops: CDR1 SGHDN, CDR2 FVKESK. The CDR3 DNA is TGTGCCAGCAGCCTCTCAGTGCCCTCTGGAAACACCGGGGAGCTGTTTTTT. The encoded protein is CASSLSVPSGNTGELFF.

This sequence joins TRBV5-1 and TRBJ2-5; 7 bases map to TRBD1. There are 14 residues in the CDR3. CDR1 is SGHRS, CDR2 YFSETQ, per germline. J lost 5 bases, V lost 4 bases, and 8 bases had no gene match. In DNA form, the CDR3 reads TGCGCCAGCAGCGCCCAGGGGGAGAGGGAGACCCAGTACTTC. This encodes CASSAQGERETQYF.

This clonotype has at least ten counts. J is TRBJ1-6 and V is TRBV20-1, with 9 bases that match TRBD1. V was clipped by 3 bases and J by 9 bases; unmatched bases: 12. The CDR3 sequence is 16 residues long. In germline, CDR1 is DFQATT, CDR2 SNEGSKA (reference sequence). The DNA for the CDR3 is TGCAGTGCTAGGGAGGCGGGACAGGGTTTAATTTCACCCCTCCACTTT. Encoded protein: CSAREAGQGLISPLHF.

This chain links TRBV7-3 with TRBJ2-3; maybe TRBD1 (7 bases). Germline CDR1 SGHTA, CDR2 FQGTGA. The CDR3 is made up of 15 amino acids. V gave up 5 bases and J gave up 4 bases, with 16 bases separating them. The CDR3 DNA is TGTGCCAGCAGCACCAGGAGGGGGCTGTCAGATACGCAGTATTTT. Translated: CASSTRRGLSDTQYF. Full variable domain (remainder filled in from reference TRBV7-3 and TRBJ2-3): GAGVSQTPSNKVTEKGKYVELRCDPISGHTALYWYRQSLGQGPEFLIYFQGTGAADDSGLPNDRFFAVRPEGSVSTLKIQRTERGDSAVYLCASSTRRGLSDTQYFGPGTRLTVL.

The chain is built from TRBV18 and TRBJ2-7; TRBD2 aligns across 11 bases. CDR3 length: 14 amino acids. Trimming at V came to 3 bases and at J to 5 bases, leaving 3 bases not matched to a gene. Germline CDR1 reads KGHSH; CDR2 reads LQKENI. CDR3 protein: CASSPKLAGDEQYF. The CDR3 nucleotides read TGTGCCAGCTCACCCAAACTAGCGGGAGACGAGCAGTACTTC.

This chain connects TRBV5-1 to TRBJ1-2; D remains ambiguous. CDR1 is SGHRS, CDR2 YFSETQ, per germline. The V end was cut by 6 bases, the J end by 4 bases, with 10 bases between. This CDR3 comprises 12 residues. CDR3 loop: CASTSDVYGYTF. As DNA, the CDR3 is TGCGCCAGCACCTCCGACGTCTATGGCTACACCTTC. Full variable domain (outside the CDR3, taken from reference TRBV5-1 and TRBJ1-2): KAGVTQTPRYLIKTRGQQVTLSCSPISGHRSVSWYQQTPGQGLQFLFEYFSETQRNKGNFPGRFSGRQFSNSRSEMNVSTLELGDSALYLCASTSDVYGYTFGSGTRLTVV.

The sample holds many counts of this clonotype. V gene TRBV6-1 combines with J gene TRBJ1-2; tentative D call: TRBD1 (6 bases). Trimming took off 7 bases at V and 1 base at J, with 22 bases between the two ends. The V gene's germline CDR1 is MNHNS and CDR2 SASEGT. CDR3 size: 17 residues. CDR3 protein: CASILGGTRDGNYGYTF. CDR3 nucleotides: TGTGCCAGCATCCTAGGGGGTACGAGGGACGGTAACTATGGCTACACCTTC.

This clonotype was observed many times. Here the CDR3 DNA reads TGCGCCAGCAGCTTGGCCGGCGAAGGCTACACCTTC. This gives the protein CASSLAGEGYTF. The V call is TRBV5-1, the J call TRBJ1-2; no firm D call. Germline assignment: CDR1 SGHRS and CDR2 YFSETQ. CDR3 size: 12 residues. The V end was cut by 0 bases, the J end by 8 bases, with 8 bases between.

This clonotype occurred many times. A clone one base away is much larger, so this may be a read error. The chain employs TRBV12-3 or TRBV12-4 and TRBJ2-5, with 8 bases aligning to TRBD2. The junction had 6 bases not matched to a gene; V was cut back by 4 bases and J by 5 bases. There are 14 residues in the CDR3. The CDR3 region is CASSSAGVGETQYF. CDR3 bases: TGTGCCAGCAGTTCAGCGGGAGTGGGGGAGACCCAGTACTTC.

This clonotype was recorded many times. The rearrangement links TRBV27 to TRBJ2-1; 8 bases fit TRBD1. J lost 6 bases, V lost 3 bases, and 7 bases had no gene match. The CDR3 is made up of 15 amino acids. CDR1 is MNHEY and CDR2 is SMNVEV in the germline V gene (reference sequence). CDR3 DNA sequence: TGTGCCAGCAGTTTCGACAGGGGTAGCGGCAATGAGCAGTTCTTC. This codes for CASSFDRGSGNEQFF.

This clonotype was seen just once. This CDR3 is CASSLEVQGTSPLHF. CDR3 sequence (DNA): TGTGCCAGCAGCTTAGAAGTGCAGGGGACCTCACCCCTCCACTTT. V usage is TRBV7-2 and J usage is TRBJ1-6; D is perhaps TRBD1 (6 bases). Trimming removed 1 base from V and 10 bases from J, with 14 bases in between. Germline CDR1 SGHTA, CDR2 FQGNSA. The CDR3 totals 15 residues.

The chain combines TRBV5-1 with TRBJ2-5, with D maybe TRBD2 (6 bases). V dropped 3 bases and J dropped 4 bases, with 7 bases sitting between them. The length of the CDR3 is 12 residues. Looked up from germline, CDR1 is SGHRS and CDR2 is YFSETQ. CDR3 region: CASSSGLETQYF. CDR3 nucleotide sequence: TGCGCCAGCAGCTCGGGACTAGAGACCCAGTACTTC.

The chain is built from TRBV9 and TRBJ2-3; D may be TRBD2 (6 bases). The CDR3 is made up of 14 amino acids. Deletions cut 4 bases from V and 11 bases from J, with 20 bases between. CDR1 and CDR2 (germline): SGDLS, YYNGEE. Written as DNA, the CDR3 is TGTGCCAGCAGCCTGACGGACTATAGCAATGAGCAGTATTTT. Its protein product is CASSLTDYSNEQYF.

This clonotype showed up many times. This chain connects TRBV19 to TRBJ1-5; TRBD1 aligns across 9 bases. The germline CDR1 and CDR2 sequences are LNHDA and SQIVND (reference sequence). Losses at the gene ends were 3 bases for V and 5 bases for J; bases not matched to a gene: 17. The CDR3 sequence is 19 residues long. CDR3 coding DNA: TGTGCCAGTAGTATTACGCCCTGGGGGGGACAGGGATTTCATCAGCCCCAGCATTTT. Translated: CASSITPWGGQGFHQPQHF.

This clonotype was counted ten times or more. The V and J genes are TRBV3-1 and TRBJ1-2, with D tentatively TRBD1 (5 bases). V was shortened by 1 base and J by 4 bases, with 13 bases between the two germline ends. Germline CDR1 reads LGHDT; CDR2 reads YNNKEL (reference sequence). There are 15 residues in the CDR3. Written as DNA, the CDR3 is TGTGCCAGCAGCCAAGGGTTGCGGGACGCCTATGGCTACACCTTC. Residues: CASSQGLRDAYGYTF.